What follows are 29 T cell receptor beta chains derived from one specimen sequenced in a study of blood T cell repertoires in COVID-19. Assay: immunoSEQ multiplex PCR; the TCRdb copy retains only in-frame clones and omits some. This sample has around 62,000 clones; 70% to 90% occur once, and the top ten carry 3.9%. Material: peripheral blood. Receptors were obtained from a human donor in a cohort sampled during active COVID-19.

The chain couples TRBV9 to TRBJ1-6; D gene uncertain. Germline assignment: CDR1 SGDLS and CDR2 YYNGEE. CDR3 length equals 13 residues. Trimming removed 1 base from V and 7 bases from J, with 6 bases in between. DNA for the CDR3: TGTGCCAGCAGCGTATCTCAGAATTCACCCCTCCACTTT. Residues: CASSVSQNSPLHF.

The rearrangement links TRBV4-3 to TRBJ2-3, with a tentative D call TRBD1 (6 bases). Germline loops: CDR1 LGHNA, CDR2 YSLEER. Trimming left V 0 bases short and J 3 bases short, with 10 bases between. The CDR3 consists of 15 residues. CDR3 sequence: CASSQDRGLTDTQYF. CDR3 nucleotides: TGCGCCAGCAGCCAAGACAGGGGTTTAACAGATACGCAGTATTTT.

The table lists this clone with a count of one. This rearrangement joins TRBV23-1 to TRBJ2-7, with a possible D match to TRBD1 (5 bases). TRBV23-1 is reported as an ORF; its role is uncertain. V lost 11 bases and J lost 2, with 13 bases in between. The length of the CDR3 is 12 residues. CDR3 protein: CAHDRFTYEQYF. In DNA form, the CDR3 reads TGCGCCCACGACAGATTTACCTACGAGCAGTACTTC.

The chain has TRBV21-1 and TRBJ1-5; TRBD1 reflects the table's D call only, with no check against the DNA. TRBV21-1 is given as a pseudogene. The CDR3 has 17 residues. CDR3 sequence: CASSNRQDGVLNQPQHF. For the CDR3, the DNA is TGTGCCAGCAGCAATCGACAGGACGGCGTGTTGAATCAGCCCCAGCATTTT.

This chain uses TRBV9 with TRBJ2-1, with 8 bases matching TRBD2. CDR1 and CDR2 from the germline V gene are SGDLS and YYNGEE. The CDR3 runs 14 residues. V trimming: 0 bases; J trimming: 11 bases; junction bases outside the gene matches: 7. The CDR3 DNA is TGTGCCAGCAGCGTAGAGGTAGCGGGGTACCAGCAGTTCTTC. Translating it yields CASSVEVAGYQQFF.

This rearrangement joins TRBV15 to TRBJ1-5; no clear D. The V end was cut by 3 bases, the J end by 4 bases, with 7 bases between. The CDR3 covers 13 residues. CDR1 and CDR2 (germline): LNHNV, YYDKDF (reference sequence). The CDR3 DNA is TGTGCCACCAGCAGCTCGGGGAATCAGCCCCAGCATTTT. This gives the protein CATSSSGNQPQHF.

The CDR3 region is CASSFLYDSSSYNEQFF. For the CDR3, the DNA is TGTGCCAGCAGTTTTCTATACGACTCGAGCTCCTACAATGAGCAGTTCTTC. The J gene is TRBJ2-1, the V gene TRBV28; D gene unclear. V lost 3 bases and J 0 bases, leaving 15 bases between the germline ends. The CDR3 runs to 17 residues. CDR1 and CDR2 from the germline V gene are MDHEN and SYDVKM.

V gene TRBV9 combines with J gene TRBJ2-3, with TRBD2 identical over 11 bases. CDR3 length equals 19 residues. Germline V gene data show CDR1 as SGDLS and CDR2 as YYNGEE. The trim removed 2 bases at V and 2 bases at J, leaving 13 bases unmatched. CDR3 loop: CASSVRLAGPNPNTDTQYF. CDR3 bases: TGTGCCAGCAGCGTCAGACTAGCGGGGCCGAATCCCAACACAGATACGCAGTATTTT.

V usage is TRBV6-2 or TRBV6-3 and J usage is TRBJ2-3; TRBD2 agrees at 9 bases. This CDR3 contains 18 residues. Germline loops: CDR1 MNHEY, CDR2 SVGEGT. V lost 4 bases and J lost 1; bases outside the gene matches: 12. This CDR3 reads CASSFPPLAGGRTDTQYF. CDR3 bases: TGTGCCAGCAGTTTTCCTCCTTTGGCGGGGGGGCGCACAGATACGCAGTATTTT.

The rearrangement links TRBV4-1 to TRBJ2-7; a possible D gene is TRBD2 (5 bases). Trimming left V 0 bases short and J 6 bases short, with 12 bases between. Germline V gives CDR1 MGHRA, CDR2 YSYEKL. This CDR3 is built from 14 residues. CDR3 nucleotides: TGCGCCAGCAGCCAAGATGAGGGAGTGGGCGAGCAGTACTTC. This sequence encodes CASSQDEGVGEQYF.

The rearrangement joins TRBV6-1 to TRBJ1-6; the D gene is possibly TRBD1 (5 bases). The CDR3 runs to 14 residues. V was shortened by 2 bases and J by 7 bases, with 9 bases between the two germline ends. Germline values: CDR1 MNHNS, CDR2 SASEGT. This chain's CDR3 is CASSEREGNSPLHF. CDR3 nucleotides: TGTGCCAGCAGTGAAAGGGAGGGGAATTCACCCCTCCACTTT.

The chain couples TRBV5-6 to TRBJ2-1; 9 nucleotides match TRBD2. CDR3 size: 13 residues. Looked up from germline, CDR1 is SGHDT and CDR2 is YYEEEE. After removal of 3 bases from V and 8 bases from J, the junction contained 3 bases not matched to a gene. CDR3 nucleotide sequence: TGTGCCAGCAGCTGGGCTAGCGGGGATGAGCAGTTCTTC. It translates to CASSWASGDEQFF.

The chain employs TRBV11-2 and TRBJ2-1; 7 nucleotides align to TRBD2. The CDR3 runs to 14 residues. Unmatched junction bases numbered 5, after V lost 5 bases and J lost 4 bases. Germline V lookup: CDR1 SGHAT, CDR2 FQNNGV. This chain's CDR3 is CASSTKRGYNEQFF. As DNA, the CDR3 is TGTGCCAGCAGCACTAAGCGGGGATACAATGAGCAGTTCTTC. Full variable domain (outside the CDR3, taken from reference TRBV11-2 and TRBJ2-1): EAGVAQSPRYKIIEKRQSVAFWCNPISGHATLYWYQQILGQGPKLLIQFQNNGVVDDSQLPKDRFSAERLKGVDSTLKIQPAKLEDSAVYLCASSTKRGYNEQFFGPGTRLTVL.

The chain uses TRBV6-6 and TRBJ2-7; 8 bases line up with TRBD1. In germline, CDR1 is MNHNY, CDR2 SVGAGI (reference sequence). This CDR3 contains 14 residues. J was trimmed by 1 base and V by 6 bases; bases with no gene match: 5. The CDR3 DNA reads as TGTGCCAGCAGCCAGGGGGCTTCTTCCTACGAGCAGTACTTC. Protein: CASSQGASSYEQYF.

V and J are TRBV5-1 and TRBJ2-7, with TRBD2 as a possible D gene (6 bases). The CDR3 contains 14 residues. The V gene lost 1 base and the J gene lost 5 bases, with 13 bases spanning the gap. Germline CDR1 reads SGHRS; CDR2 reads YFSETQ. Written as DNA, the CDR3 is TGCGCCAGCAGCTTGTACGGGAGCGGAAACGAGCAGTACTTC. The encoded protein is CASSLYGSGNEQYF.

This sequence joins TRBV4-3 and TRBJ1-2; 7 nucleotides align to TRBD1. CDR1 is LGHNA and CDR2 is YSLEER in the germline V gene. The CDR3 is made up of 15 amino acids. V trimming: 1 base; J trimming: 4 bases; junction bases outside the gene matches: 6. DNA for the CDR3: TGCGCCAGCAGCCAAGGGGAGACAGGGCCCTATGGCTACACCTTC. Translation gives CASSQGETGPYGYTF.

As concerns this clone: The same CDR3 also results from other DNA sequences found in this sample. The chain carries TRBV3-1 (or the pseudogene TRBV3-2) and TRBJ1-3; D not resolved. V lost 7 bases to trimming and J lost 0 bases, with 10 bases between them. Per germline, CDR1 LGHDT and CDR2 YNNKEL (reference sequence). The CDR3 is 14 amino acids. The CDR3 is CASTPLRSGNTIYF. CDR3 nucleotide sequence: TGTGCCAGCACCCCCTTGCGCTCTGGAAACACCATATATTTT.

V usage is TRBV7-9 and J usage is TRBJ2-5; no firm D call. Germline CDR1 reads SEHNR; CDR2 reads FQNEAQ (reference sequence). V lost 5 bases and J 3 bases, leaving 10 bases between the germline ends. The CDR3 sequence is 13 residues long. The CDR3 sequence is CASSPPGEETQYF. CDR3 coding DNA: TGTGCCAGCAGCCCCCCCGGTGAAGAGACCCAGTACTTC.

This clone came up once. The rearrangement links TRBV2 to TRBJ2-7; 10 nucleotides agree with TRBD2. The CDR3 spans 16 residues. CDR1 and CDR2 (germline): SNHLY, FYNNEI. J was trimmed by 1 base and V by 2 bases; bases with no gene match: 5. In DNA, the CDR3 is TGTGCCAGCAGTGAACGACTAGCGGGTATATCCTACGAGCAGTACTTC. Its translation: CASSERLAGISYEQYF.

The V gene is TRBV5-1, the J gene TRBJ1-1, with TRBD1 matching over 8 bases. In germline, CDR1 is SGHRS, CDR2 YFSETQ. This CDR3 contains 16 residues. The V and J ends lost 1 base and 1 base, in that order; junction bases with no gene match: 6. The CDR3 coding sequence is TGCGCCAGCAGCTTGATGGACAGGGTATCGAACACTGAAGCTTTCTTT. Its translation is CASSLMDRVSNTEAFF. Using reference TRBV5-1 and TRBJ1-1 for the parts outside the CDR3, the full variable domain is KAGVTQTPRYLIKTRGQQVTLSCSPISGHRSVSWYQQTPGQGLQFLFEYFSETQRNKGNFPGRFSGRQFSNSRSEMNVSTLELGDSALYLCASSLMDRVSNTEAFFGQGTRLTVV.

The chain uses TRBV13 and TRBJ2-1; 12 nucleotides match TRBD2. With 3 bases clipped from V and 7 bases from J, the junction kept 7 bases outside the gene matches. This CDR3 has 16 amino acids. Germline-derived CDR1 and CDR2 are PRHDT and FYEKMQ (reference sequence). In nucleotides, the CDR3 is TGTGCCAGCAGCTTTCGGACTAGCGGGGCTCCTAATGAGCAGTTCTTC. This encodes CASSFRTSGAPNEQFF.

The genes are TRBV5-1 and TRBJ2-1; D may be TRBD2 (5 bases). Trimming shortened V by 0 bases and J by 7 bases, and 14 bases separated the two germline ends. This CDR3 comprises 15 residues. Germline loops: CDR1 SGHRS, CDR2 YFSETQ. In nucleotides, the CDR3 is TGCGCCAGCAGCTTGGCGGCGGGCACTGAGAATGAGCAGTTCTTC. Amino acids: CASSLAAGTENEQFF.

This rearrangement joins TRBV20-1 to TRBJ1-1; D is undetermined. Between the trimmed V and J ends, which lost 0 bases and 6 bases, there was a span of 5 bases. Germline loops: CDR1 DFQATT, CDR2 SNEGSKA (reference sequence). CDR3 size: 11 residues. CDR3 coding DNA: TGCAGTGCTAGAGATAGCCCTGAAGCTTTCTTT. Its translation: CSARDSPEAFF.

The chain recombines TRBV5-4 with TRBJ1-2; D call uncertain. The germline V gene encodes CDR1 SGHNT and CDR2 YYREEE (reference sequence). The CDR3 totals 14 residues. V dropped 3 bases and J dropped 6 bases, with 15 bases sitting between them. CDR3 DNA sequence: TGTGCCAGCAGCTCTCCTCCTGTAGGAGATGGCTACACCTTC. It specifies CASSSPPVGDGYTF.

This sequence joins TRBV11-2 and TRBJ2-7; D may be TRBD1 (6 bases). This CDR3 comprises 17 residues. Germline V lookup: CDR1 SGHAT, CDR2 FQNNGV. Trimming removed 1 base from V and 2 bases from J, with 18 bases in between. CDR3 in amino acids: CASSLGPPPGVTYEQYF. CDR3 sequence (DNA): TGTGCCAGCAGCTTAGGGCCCCCGCCAGGGGTAACCTACGAGCAGTACTTC.

The V gene is TRBV7-9, the J gene TRBJ2-3; 7 bases agree with TRBD1. V lost 8 bases, J lost 4 bases, and 15 bases stayed unmatched. This CDR3 region has 16 residues. In germline, CDR1 is SEHNR, CDR2 FQNEAQ (reference sequence). The CDR3 spells CASGPYTGDFADTQYF. In DNA, the CDR3 is TGTGCCAGCGGCCCTTACACAGGGGATTTCGCAGATACGCAGTATTTT.

The chain couples TRBV7-9 to TRBJ1-4; 10 nucleotides line up with TRBD1. Germline CDR1 reads SEHNR; CDR2 reads FQNEAQ (reference sequence). V lost 5 bases, J lost 0 bases, and 6 bases stayed unmatched. The CDR3 has 17 amino acids. CDR3 nucleotides: TGTGCCAGCAGCGCGGGACAGGGGAAAGCAACTAATGAAAAACTGTTTTTT. Amino acid sequence: CASSAGQGKATNEKLFF.

The chain uses TRBV5-5 and TRBJ2-7, with 7 bases identical to TRBD1. The J segment lost 2 bases and the V segment lost 4 bases, leaving 6 bases of the junction unmatched. Germline assignment: CDR1 SGHKS and CDR2 YYEKEE (reference sequence). This CDR3 region has 14 residues. CDR3 sequence (DNA): TGTGCCAGCAGCGGGGGACAGCTCACCTACGAGCAGTACTTC. Amino acids: CASSGGQLTYEQYF. Full variable domain (rest looked up from reference TRBV5-5 and TRBJ2-7): DAGVTQSPTHLIKTRGQQVTLRCSPISGHKSVSWYQQVLGQGPQFIFQYYEKEERGRGNFPDRFSARQFPNYSSELNVNALLLGDSALYLCASSGGQLTYEQYFGPGTRLTVT.

V and J are TRBV5-6 and TRBJ1-2; a possible D gene is TRBD1 (6 bases). V was clipped by 4 bases and J by 1 base, with 8 bases between them. The CDR3 covers 13 residues. Per the germline V gene, CDR1 is SGHDT and CDR2 is YYEEEE. CDR3 in amino acids: CASSRGGNYGYTF. DNA for the CDR3: TGTGCCAGCAGCAGGGGGGGTAACTATGGCTACACCTTC.